The 8 T cell receptor beta chains listed next were all sequenced from one sample in a study of patients and donors after allogeneic stem cell transplantation. TCRdb processed the RT-PCR reads anew with MiXCR; each CDR3 protein has one entry. The sample yields about 200,000 distinct CDR3 sequences, more than 35% seen once. Sequenced input: blood, either unsorted or a sorted T cell fraction (not recorded which). The receptors were gathered from a human donor who was either an allogeneic HSCT recipient or a stem cell or donor lymphocyte infusion donor (not recorded which). It is not recorded whose cells these are; they may come from a transplant donor.

The genes are TRBV4-2 and TRBJ1-4; TRBD1 aligns across 8 bases. Germline trimming cut 4 bases from V and 3 bases from J; bases unmatched to any gene: 10. Germline V gene sequence: CDR1 LGHNA, CDR2 YNFKEQ. The CDR3 is 17 amino acids. This CDR3 is CASSPDRQGPSNEKLFF. The CDR3 region has the DNA TGTGCCAGCAGCCCGGATCGACAGGGGCCATCTAATGAAAAACTGTTTTTT.

This clonotype was picked up a small number of times. This rearrangement joins TRBV12-3 or TRBV12-4 to TRBJ1-5; possibly TRBD1 for D (5 bases). V gave up 5 bases and J gave up 2 bases, with 19 bases separating them. The CDR3 contains 17 residues. The CDR3 sequence: CASSPRSSIRGNQPQHF. CDR3 in DNA: TGTGCCAGCAGTCCTCGGAGCTCTATCAGGGGCAATCAGCCCCAGCATTTT.

This clonotype was seen only once. The chain has TRBV28 and TRBJ2-7; D gene ambiguous. V was clipped by 3 bases and J by 0 bases, with 9 bases between them. CDR1 is MDHEN and CDR2 is SYDVKM in the germline V gene. The CDR3 contains 14 residues. The CDR3 sequence: CASSFRGVSYEQYF. CDR3 bases: TGTGCCAGCAGTTTTCGTGGTGTCTCCTACGAGCAGTACTTC.

This clonotype has just a few counts. This chain connects TRBV12-3 or TRBV12-4 to TRBJ1-3; 7 bases agree with TRBD1. Germline trimming cut 9 bases from V and 0 bases from J; bases unmatched to any gene: 5. The CDR3 is made up of 14 amino acids. Here the CDR3 reads CASQGVGSGNTIYF. CDR3 in DNA: TGTGCCAGTCAGGGGGTAGGCTCTGGAAACACCATATATTTT.

The rearrangement links TRBV12-3 or TRBV12-4 to TRBJ1-5; a possible D gene is TRBD1 (5 bases). The germline V and J ends were trimmed by 2 bases and 3 bases, with 17 bases remaining between them. CDR3 length equals 17 residues. CDR3 bases: TGTGCCAGCAGTTTATCCCCGACAGCCGTTAACAATCAGCCCCAGCATTTT. Translation gives CASSLSPTAVNNQPQHF.

The V call is TRBV20-1, the J call TRBJ1-6, with no clear D. This CDR3 is built from 12 residues. The germline gives CDR1 DFQATT, CDR2 SNEGSKA (reference sequence). V shed 3 bases and J shed 6 bases, with 6 bases lying between them. The CDR3 reads CSASNPNSPLHF. CDR3 DNA sequence: TGCAGTGCTAGTAATCCTAATTCACCCCTCCACTTT.

This clonotype was recorded at least ten times. The V and J genes are TRBV13 and TRBJ1-1; no firm D call. The CDR3 contains 12 residues. V was pared by 0 bases and J by 10 bases, with 9 bases between. CDR1 is PRHDT and CDR2 is FYEKMQ in the germline V gene (reference sequence). The CDR3 DNA is TGTGCCAGCAGCTTAGGCCTCCACGGAGCTTTCTTT. This translates into CASSLGLHGAFF.

About this clonotype itself: An end of the junction differs from the germline gene, which may be a read error. V and J are TRBV28 and TRBJ1-5, with D perhaps matching TRBD1 (5 bases). In germline, CDR1 is MDHEN, CDR2 SYDVKM. The CDR3 loop spans 16 amino acids. Here the CDR3 DNA reads TGTGCCACCGAGGGGAAGGGTTGGTATAGCAATCCGCCCCAGCATTTT. Protein: CATEGKGWYSNPPQHF.